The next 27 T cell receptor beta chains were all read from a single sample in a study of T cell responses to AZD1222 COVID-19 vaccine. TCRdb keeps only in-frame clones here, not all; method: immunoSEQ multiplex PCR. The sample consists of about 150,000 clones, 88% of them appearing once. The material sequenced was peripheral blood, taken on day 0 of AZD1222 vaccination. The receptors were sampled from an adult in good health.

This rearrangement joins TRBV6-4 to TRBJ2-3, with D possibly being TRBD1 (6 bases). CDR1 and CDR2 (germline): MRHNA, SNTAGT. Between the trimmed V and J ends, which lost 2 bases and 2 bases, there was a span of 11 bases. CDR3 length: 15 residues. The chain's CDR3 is CASSDRGRTTDTQYF. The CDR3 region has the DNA TGTGCCAGCAGTGACAGGGGGAGAACCACAGATACGCAGTATTTT.

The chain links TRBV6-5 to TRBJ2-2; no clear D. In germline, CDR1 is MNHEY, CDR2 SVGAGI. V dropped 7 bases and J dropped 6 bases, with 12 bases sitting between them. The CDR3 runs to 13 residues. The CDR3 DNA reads TGTGCCAGCACCAAGGTCTCTCCCGGGGAGCTGTTTTTT. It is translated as CASTKVSPGELFF.

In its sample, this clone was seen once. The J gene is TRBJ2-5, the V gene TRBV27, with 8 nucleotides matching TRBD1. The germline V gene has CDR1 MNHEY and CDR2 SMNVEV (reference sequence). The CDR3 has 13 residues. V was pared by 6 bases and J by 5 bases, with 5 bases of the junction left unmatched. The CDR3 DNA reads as TGTGCCAGCAGCTCGACAGGGGTCGAGACCCAGTACTTC. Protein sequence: CASSSTGVETQYF.

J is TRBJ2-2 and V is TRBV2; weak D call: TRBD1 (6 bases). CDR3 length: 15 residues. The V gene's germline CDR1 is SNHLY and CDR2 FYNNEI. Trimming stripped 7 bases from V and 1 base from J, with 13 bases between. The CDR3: CASTLQGLNTGELFF. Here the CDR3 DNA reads TGTGCCAGCACGCTACAGGGCCTGAACACCGGGGAGCTGTTTTTT.

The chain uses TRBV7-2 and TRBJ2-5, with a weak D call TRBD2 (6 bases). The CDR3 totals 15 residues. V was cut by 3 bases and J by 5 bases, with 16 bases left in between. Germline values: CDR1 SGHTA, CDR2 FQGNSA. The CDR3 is CASSFGNGGGETQYF. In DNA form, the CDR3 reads TGTGCCAGCAGCTTCGGGAACGGGGGTGGGGAGACCCAGTACTTC.

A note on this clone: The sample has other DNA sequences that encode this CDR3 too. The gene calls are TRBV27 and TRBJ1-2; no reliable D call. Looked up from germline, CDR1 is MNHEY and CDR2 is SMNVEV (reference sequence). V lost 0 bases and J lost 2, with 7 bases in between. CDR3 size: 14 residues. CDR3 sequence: CASSLSPGNYGYTF. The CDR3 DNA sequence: TGTGCCAGCAGTTTATCCCCCGGGAACTATGGCTACACCTTC.

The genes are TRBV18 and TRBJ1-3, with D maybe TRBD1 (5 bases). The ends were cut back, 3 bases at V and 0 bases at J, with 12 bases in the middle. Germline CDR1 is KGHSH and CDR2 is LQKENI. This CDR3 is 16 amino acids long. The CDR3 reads CASSPLRDFSGNTIYF. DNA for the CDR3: TGTGCCAGCTCACCTCTCAGGGATTTCTCTGGAAACACCATATATTTT. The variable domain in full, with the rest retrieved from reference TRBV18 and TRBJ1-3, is NAGVMQNPRHLVRRRGQEARLRCSPMKGHSHVYWYRQLPEEGLKFMVYLQKENIIDESGMPKERFSAEFPKEGPSILRIQQVVRGDSAAYFCASSPLRDFSGNTIYFGEGSWLTVV.

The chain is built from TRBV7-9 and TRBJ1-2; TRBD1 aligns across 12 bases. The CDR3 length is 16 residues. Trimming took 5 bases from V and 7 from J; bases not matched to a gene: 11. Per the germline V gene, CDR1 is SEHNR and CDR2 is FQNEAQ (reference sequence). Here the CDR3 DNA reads TGTGCCAGCAGCCCTGGGACAGGGGGCGCAGGGAGTGGCTACACCTTC. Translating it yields CASSPGTGGAGSGYTF. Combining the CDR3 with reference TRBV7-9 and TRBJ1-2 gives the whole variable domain DTGVSQNPRHKITKRGQNVTFRCDPISEHNRLYWYRQTLGQGPEFLTYFQNEAQLEKSRLLSDRFSAERPKGSFSTLEIQRTEQGDSAMYLCASSPGTGGAGSGYTFGSGTRLTVV.

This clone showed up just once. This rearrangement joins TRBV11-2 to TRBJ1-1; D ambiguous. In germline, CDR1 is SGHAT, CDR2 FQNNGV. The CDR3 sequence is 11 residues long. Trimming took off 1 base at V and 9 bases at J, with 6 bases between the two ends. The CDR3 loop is CASSLGPQAFF. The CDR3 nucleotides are TGTGCCAGCAGCTTAGGCCCCCAAGCTTTCTTT.

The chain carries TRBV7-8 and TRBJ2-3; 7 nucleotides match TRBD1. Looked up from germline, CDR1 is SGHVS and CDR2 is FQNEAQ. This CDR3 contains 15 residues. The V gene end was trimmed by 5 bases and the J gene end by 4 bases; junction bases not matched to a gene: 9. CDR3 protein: CASSPRQGVADTQYF. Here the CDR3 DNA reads TGTGCCAGCAGCCCGAGACAGGGAGTCGCAGATACGCAGTATTTT.

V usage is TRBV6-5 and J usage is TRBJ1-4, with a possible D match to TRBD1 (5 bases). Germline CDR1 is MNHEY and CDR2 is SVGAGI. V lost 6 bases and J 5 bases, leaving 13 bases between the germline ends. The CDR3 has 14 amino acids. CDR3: CASSLMGGNEKLFF. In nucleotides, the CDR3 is TGTGCCAGCAGCTTGATGGGGGGGAATGAAAAACTGTTTTTT.

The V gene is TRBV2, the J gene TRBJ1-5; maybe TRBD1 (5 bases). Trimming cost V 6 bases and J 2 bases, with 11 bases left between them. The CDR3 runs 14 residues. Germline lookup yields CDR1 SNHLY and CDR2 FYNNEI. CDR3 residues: CASSREGGNQPQHF. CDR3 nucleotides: TGTGCCAGCAGCCGAGAAGGGGGCAATCAGCCCCAGCATTTT.

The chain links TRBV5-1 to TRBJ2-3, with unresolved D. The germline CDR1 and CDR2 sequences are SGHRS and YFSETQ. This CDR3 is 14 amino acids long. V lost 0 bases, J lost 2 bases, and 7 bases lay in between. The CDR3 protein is CASSLEVTTDTQYF. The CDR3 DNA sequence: TGCGCCAGCAGCTTGGAAGTAACCACAGATACGCAGTATTTT.

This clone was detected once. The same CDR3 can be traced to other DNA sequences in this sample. The CDR3 is CASRRGGTEAFF. The CDR3 DNA reads TGTGCCAGCAGAAGAGGGGGCACTGAAGCTTTCTTT. The chain has TRBV12-3 or TRBV12-4 and TRBJ1-1; D is possibly TRBD1 (6 bases). V lost 6 bases, J lost 4 bases, and 9 bases lay in between. This CDR3 has 12 amino acids.

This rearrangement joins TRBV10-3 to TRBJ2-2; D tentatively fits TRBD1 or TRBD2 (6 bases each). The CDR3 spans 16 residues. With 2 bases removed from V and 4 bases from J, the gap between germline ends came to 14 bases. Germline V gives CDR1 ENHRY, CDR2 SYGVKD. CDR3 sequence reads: CAISEPAGGLTGELFF. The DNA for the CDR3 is TGTGCCATCAGTGAGCCCGCTGGGGGGCTCACCGGGGAGCTGTTTTTT.

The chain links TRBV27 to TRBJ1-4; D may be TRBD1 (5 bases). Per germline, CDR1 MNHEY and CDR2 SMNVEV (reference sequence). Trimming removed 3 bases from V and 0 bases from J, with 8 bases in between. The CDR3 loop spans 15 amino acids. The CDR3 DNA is TGTGCCAGCAGTTTTTGGGGGGCAACTAATGAAAAACTGTTTTTT. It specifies CASSFWGATNEKLFF.

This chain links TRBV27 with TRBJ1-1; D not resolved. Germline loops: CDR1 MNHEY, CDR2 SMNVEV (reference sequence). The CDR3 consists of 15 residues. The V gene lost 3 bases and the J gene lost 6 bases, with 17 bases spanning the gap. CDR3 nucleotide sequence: TGTGCCAGCAGTTTCTCGAATAGAGGGCTATCTGAAGCTTTCTTT. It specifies CASSFSNRGLSEAFF.

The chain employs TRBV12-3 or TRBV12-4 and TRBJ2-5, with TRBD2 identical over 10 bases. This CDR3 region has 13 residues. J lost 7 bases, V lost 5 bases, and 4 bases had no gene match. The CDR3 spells CASSASGGGTQYF. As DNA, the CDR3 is TGTGCCAGCAGTGCGAGCGGGGGGGGGACCCAGTACTTC.

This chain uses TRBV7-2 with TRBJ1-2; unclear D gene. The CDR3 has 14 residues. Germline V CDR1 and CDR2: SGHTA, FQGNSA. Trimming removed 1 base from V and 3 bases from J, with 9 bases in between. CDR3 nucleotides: TGTGCCAGCAGCTTAGACACCACCTACTATGGCTACACCTTC. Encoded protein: CASSLDTTYYGYTF.

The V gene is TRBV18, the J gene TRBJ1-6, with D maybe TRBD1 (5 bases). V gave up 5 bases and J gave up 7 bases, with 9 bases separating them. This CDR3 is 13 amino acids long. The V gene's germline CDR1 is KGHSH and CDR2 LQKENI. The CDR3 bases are TGTGCCAGCTCAGTCGACAGAAATTCACCCCTCCACTTT. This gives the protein CASSVDRNSPLHF. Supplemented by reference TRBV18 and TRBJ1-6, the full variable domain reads NAGVMQNPRHLVRRRGQEARLRCSPMKGHSHVYWYRQLPEEGLKFMVYLQKENIIDESGMPKERFSAEFPKEGPSILRIQQVVRGDSAAYFCASSVDRNSPLHFGNGTRLTVT.

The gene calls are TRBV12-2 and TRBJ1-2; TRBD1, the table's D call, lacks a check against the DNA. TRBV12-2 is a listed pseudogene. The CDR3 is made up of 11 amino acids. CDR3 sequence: CASKVDIGYTF. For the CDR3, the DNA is TGTGCAAGTAAAGTTGACATTGGCTACACCTTC.

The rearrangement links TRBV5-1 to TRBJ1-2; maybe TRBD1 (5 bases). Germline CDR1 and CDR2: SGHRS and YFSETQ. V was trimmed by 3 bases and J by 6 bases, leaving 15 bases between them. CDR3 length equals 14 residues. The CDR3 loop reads CASSSSDSGDGYTF. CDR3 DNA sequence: TGCGCCAGCAGCTCCTCTGACAGTGGGGATGGCTACACCTTC.

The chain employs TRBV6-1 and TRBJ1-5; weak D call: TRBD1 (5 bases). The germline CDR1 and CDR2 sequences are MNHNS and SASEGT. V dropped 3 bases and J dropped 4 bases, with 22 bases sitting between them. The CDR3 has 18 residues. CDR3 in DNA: TGTGCCAGCAGTGATCAAACGGTTCGCTGGCGGGGGAATCAGCCCCAGCATTTT. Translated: CASSDQTVRWRGNQPQHF.

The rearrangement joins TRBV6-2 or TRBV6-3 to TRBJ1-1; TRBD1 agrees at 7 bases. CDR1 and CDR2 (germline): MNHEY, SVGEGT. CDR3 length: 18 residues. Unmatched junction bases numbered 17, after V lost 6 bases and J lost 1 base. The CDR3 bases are TGTGCCAGCAGCGCTGAGGGGGCAATGATACCCTCGAACACTGAAGCTTTCTTT. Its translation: CASSAEGAMIPSNTEAFF.

As DNA, the CDR3 is TGTGCCAGCAGCCAAACCCTCTCTAGCGGGGGTTACGAGCAGTACTTC. It specifies CASSQTLSSGGYEQYF. The chain is built from TRBV3-1 (or the pseudogene TRBV3-2) and TRBJ2-7; 10 bases map to TRBD2. Unmatched junction bases numbered 8, after V lost 2 bases and J lost 4 bases. This CDR3 contains 16 residues. In germline, CDR1 is LGHDT, CDR2 YNNKEL (reference sequence).

CDR3 in amino acids: CASSPPRRDAEAFF. CDR3 in DNA: TGTGCCAGCAGTCCCCCCCGTCGAGACGCTGAAGCTTTCTTT. The gene calls are TRBV28 and TRBJ1-1, with no clear D. The CDR3 spans 14 residues. Germline-derived CDR1 and CDR2 are MDHEN and SYDVKM. V lost 5 bases, J lost 6 bases, and 16 bases lay in between.

DNA for the CDR3: TGTGCCAGCAGTATGGGGGTGGACTCCTACGAGCAGTACTTC. It is translated as CASSMGVDSYEQYF. This rearrangement joins TRBV6-5 to TRBJ2-7, with D perhaps matching TRBD1 or TRBD2 (5 bases each). This CDR3 contains 14 residues. Trimming cost V 5 bases and J 0 bases, with 11 bases left between them. The germline CDR1 and CDR2 sequences are MNHEY and SVGAGI.